The next 30 T cell receptor beta chains were all read from a single sample in a study of T cell changes during pregnancy in multiple sclerosis. Assay used: immunoSEQ multiplex PCR; TCRdb lists only in-frame clones, some missing. The table has about 84,000 clones, roughly 94% seen once. The specimen was peripheral blood, collected in the second trimester of pregnancy. These receptors all stem from a female donor in good health, enrolled as a control in a pregnancy study.

The chain links TRBV5-1 to TRBJ2-5, with 8 nucleotides matching TRBD1. CDR1 and CDR2 (germline): SGHRS, YFSETQ. The CDR3 runs to 14 residues. J lost 3 bases, V lost 2 bases, and 3 bases had no gene match. CDR3 in amino acids: CASSFPGGEETQYF. CDR3 DNA sequence: TGCGCCAGCAGCTTCCCAGGGGGCGAAGAGACCCAGTACTTC. Together with reference TRBV5-1 and TRBJ2-5, the CDR3 gives the full variable domain: KAGVTQTPRYLIKTRGQQVTLSCSPISGHRSVSWYQQTPGQGLQFLFEYFSETQRNKGNFPGRFSGRQFSNSRSEMNVSTLELGDSALYLCASSFPGGEETQYFGPGTRLLVL.

The rearrangement uses TRBV27 and TRBJ2-1; TRBD2 is a possible D gene (6 bases). Deletions cut 5 bases from V and 9 bases from J, with 8 bases between. The CDR3 extends over 11 amino acids. Germline V gene sequence: CDR1 MNHEY, CDR2 SMNVEV (reference sequence). Written as DNA, the CDR3 is TGTGCCAGCAGTCCCGGGGGTGAGCAGTTCTTC. This codes for CASSPGGEQFF.

The genes are TRBV5-4 and TRBJ1-4; 10 bases are shared with TRBD1. This CDR3 is built from 14 residues. From germline, CDR1 is SGHNT and CDR2 YYREEE (reference sequence). V was clipped by 4 bases and J by 7 bases; unmatched bases: 4. The CDR3 sequence is CASSNRDRGEKLFF. As DNA, the CDR3 is TGTGCCAGCAGCAACCGGGACAGGGGTGAAAAACTGTTTTTT. Full variable domain (remainder filled in from reference TRBV5-4 and TRBJ1-4): ETGVTQSPTHLIKTRGQQVTLRCSSQSGHNTVSWYQQALGQGPQFIFQYYREEENGRGNFPPRFSGLQFPNYSSELNVNALELDDSALYLCASSNRDRGEKLFFGSGTQLSVL.

The rearrangement links TRBV4-2 to TRBJ2-1; weak D call: TRBD1 (5 bases). Germline CDR1 is LGHNA and CDR2 is YNFKEQ. The CDR3 loop spans 16 amino acids. Between the trimmed V and J ends, which lost 1 base and 7 bases, there was a span of 17 bases. The CDR3 DNA follows: TGTGCCAGCAGCCAAGCGGCCCAGGGCGGTGAGAATGAGCAGTTCTTC. This translates into CASSQAAQGGENEQFF.

The rearrangement uses TRBV27 and TRBJ1-1, with D perhaps matching TRBD1 (5 bases). V was pared by 4 bases and J by 4 bases, with 10 bases between. The CDR3 contains 13 residues. Germline CDR1 MNHEY, CDR2 SMNVEV (reference sequence). For the CDR3, the DNA is TGTGCCAGCAGTTCACACAGGTCCACTGAAGCTTTCTTT. It specifies CASSSHRSTEAFF.

The genes are TRBV2 and TRBJ2-3, with D possibly TRBD2 on 5 matching bases. This CDR3 contains 13 residues. The V gene's germline CDR1 is SNHLY and CDR2 FYNNEI. Trimming removed 8 bases from V and 2 bases from J, with 11 bases in between. The CDR3 DNA is TGTGCCAGCTCCCCCCTAGCCACAGATACGCAGTATTTT. It yields the protein CASSPLATDTQYF.

The chain is built from TRBV28 and TRBJ1-1, with 9 bases that match TRBD1. The CDR3 consists of 15 residues. The V gene end was trimmed by 4 bases and the J gene end by 4 bases; junction bases not matched to a gene: 7. In germline, CDR1 is MDHEN, CDR2 SYDVKM. The CDR3 reads CASSSYRGLGTEAFF. The DNA of the CDR3 is TGTGCCAGCAGTTCGTACAGGGGGCTGGGCACTGAAGCTTTCTTT.

CDR3 bases: TGTGCCAGCAGCCTTAGACAGGTTTACAATGAGCAGTTCTTC. This gives the protein CASSLRQVYNEQFF. This chain joins TRBV14 and TRBJ2-1; D might be TRBD1 (6 bases). Germline lookup yields CDR1 SGHDN and CDR2 FVKESK. Trimming cost V 4 bases and J 4 bases, with 11 bases left between them. CDR3 length: 14 amino acids.

The rearrangement uses TRBV5-1 and TRBJ2-7, with 10 bases identical to TRBD1. CDR1 SGHRS and CDR2 YFSETQ come from the germline V gene. The V segment lost 5 bases and the J segment 10 bases; nucleotides outside the gene matches: 12. This CDR3 comprises 14 residues. The CDR3 loop reads CASRTGTGVLRQYF. The CDR3 nucleotides read TGCGCCAGCAGAACCGGGACAGGGGTATTGAGACAGTACTTC.

This chain joins TRBV5-1 and TRBJ2-5, with TRBD2 matching 11 bases. The CDR3 runs to 17 residues. The germline V gene encodes CDR1 SGHRS and CDR2 YFSETQ. V was clipped by 4 bases and J by 4 bases; unmatched bases: 12. CDR3 protein: CASSGLAGPAVGETQYF. The CDR3 DNA is TGCGCCAGCAGCGGACTAGCGGGCCCGGCGGTGGGAGAGACCCAGTACTTC.

CDR3 DNA: TGTGCCAGCAGCTTGGCAGGGGTAGGCGGGGAGCTGTTTTTT. It codes for CASSLAGVGGELFF. The chain employs TRBV7-9 and TRBJ2-2, with D maybe TRBD1 (6 bases). The CDR3 consists of 14 residues. Germline V CDR1 and CDR2: SEHNR, FQNEAQ (reference sequence). The V end lost 3 bases, the J end lost 7 bases, and 12 bases lay between the germline ends.

The chain has TRBV7-9 and TRBJ2-3; 9 bases align to TRBD2. Looked up from germline, CDR1 is SEHNR and CDR2 is FQNEAQ (reference sequence). The V and J ends lost 6 bases and 6 bases, in that order; junction bases with no gene match: 13. This CDR3 comprises 16 residues. In nucleotides, the CDR3 is TGTGCCAGCAGTGTGGGATCCGCGGGAGGGCCCGATACGCAGTATTTT. Its translation is CASSVGSAGGPDTQYF.

This clone was seen once. The chain has TRBV7-9 and TRBJ2-1; tentatively, D is TRBD2 (5 bases). The CDR3 length is 14 residues. The germline V gene has CDR1 SEHNR and CDR2 FQNEAQ (reference sequence). The ends were cut back, 1 base at V and 10 bases at J, with 14 bases in the middle. The CDR3 spells CASSLEGLAPEQFF. The CDR3 nucleotides are TGTGCCAGCAGCTTAGAAGGACTCGCTCCGGAGCAGTTCTTC.

The chain is built from TRBV6-6 and TRBJ2-1; D not resolved. Germline assignment: CDR1 MNHNY and CDR2 SVGAGI (reference sequence). The CDR3 extends over 12 amino acids. V shed 2 bases and J shed 4 bases, with 3 bases lying between them. DNA for the CDR3: TGTGCCAGCAGTTACCGGTACAATGAGCAGTTCTTC. It codes for CASSYRYNEQFF.

The chain is built from TRBV19 and TRBJ2-1, with TRBD2 matching 12 bases. The CDR3 is 16 amino acids. V shed 1 base and J 8 bases; nucleotides not matched to a gene: 6. Germline V gives CDR1 LNHDA, CDR2 SQIVND (reference sequence). The CDR3 DNA reads as TGTGCCAGTAGTATAGCGGGAGCTAGCGGGAGGGATGAGCAGTTCTTC. Protein sequence: CASSIAGASGRDEQFF.

The chain uses TRBV28 and TRBJ2-1; the match to TRBD2 covers 8 bases. V shed 4 bases, J shed 8 bases, and the junction held 13 bases outside the gene matches. CDR1 and CDR2 from the germline V gene are MDHEN and SYDVKM. This CDR3 is 16 amino acids long. CDR3 coding DNA: TGTGCCAGCAGTTCTATAGGGACTAGGGGTTTCGATGAGCAGTTCTTC. Residues: CASSSIGTRGFDEQFF.

The sample holds a few counts of this clone. The chain uses TRBV7-2 and TRBJ1-2; D is uncertain. This CDR3 is 13 amino acids long. Germline V gene data show CDR1 as SGHTA and CDR2 as FQGNSA. V lost 4 bases and J 6 bases, leaving 12 bases between the germline ends. The CDR3 nucleotides are TGTGCCAGCAGCTGGATCCAGGATAATGGCTACACCTTC. Its protein product is CASSWIQDNGYTF. Full variable domain (missing parts from reference TRBV7-2 and TRBJ1-2): GAGVSQSPSNKVTEKGKDVELRCDPISGHTALYWYRQSLGQGLEFLIYFQGNSAPDKSGLPSDRFSAERTGGSVSTLTIQRTQQEDSAVYLCASSWIQDNGYTFGSGTRLTVV.

The chain has TRBV27 and TRBJ2-1; weak D call: TRBD1 (6 bases). In germline, CDR1 is MNHEY, CDR2 SMNVEV (reference sequence). This CDR3 comprises 14 residues. Deletions cut 1 base from V and 8 bases from J, with 12 bases between. CDR3 residues: CASSLLGAGDEQFF. The CDR3 nucleotides read TGTGCCAGCAGTTTATTGGGGGCCGGCGATGAGCAGTTCTTC.

The V call is TRBV29-1, the J call TRBJ2-5, with 10 bases identical to TRBD2. The CDR3 sequence is 15 residues long. The junction had 12 bases not matched to a gene; V was cut back by 6 bases and J by 5 bases. CDR1 is SQVTM and CDR2 is ANQGSEA in the germline V gene. CDR3 protein: CSVGRAGGFLETQYF. CDR3 DNA: TGCAGCGTGGGACGAGCGGGAGGGTTTCTCGAGACCCAGTACTTC.

The chain links TRBV7-8 to TRBJ2-7; possibly TRBD1 for D (6 bases). The CDR3 runs 15 residues. Trimming shortened V by 0 bases and J by 2 bases, and 11 bases separated the two germline ends. Germline V gene data show CDR1 as SGHVS and CDR2 as FQNEAQ. As DNA, the CDR3 is TGTGCCAGCAGCTTAGCAGGGACAACGACCTACGAGCAGTACTTC. Its translation is CASSLAGTTTYEQYF.

The chain uses TRBV2 and TRBJ2-1; 7 bases match TRBD2. Trimming took 6 bases from V and 0 from J; bases not matched to a gene: 14. This CDR3 is built from 18 residues. Germline V gene sequence: CDR1 SNHLY, CDR2 FYNNEI. CDR3 bases: TGTGCCAGCAGCCCTGGGGCTAGCGGCTGGGCCTCCTACAATGAGCAGTTCTTC. Translated: CASSPGASGWASYNEQFF.

This clone was counted once. The V call is TRBV27, the J call TRBJ2-1; TRBD2 matches at 9 bases. CDR3 length: 11 residues. Germline V gene data show CDR1 as MNHEY and CDR2 as SMNVEV (reference sequence). Trimming removed 7 bases from V and 16 bases from J; junction bases left unmatched: 8. The DNA of the CDR3 is TGTGCCAGCACGCGCGGGAGGGCTAAATTCTTC. This sequence encodes CASTRGRAKFF.

This sequence joins TRBV19 and TRBJ2-2, with D perhaps TRBD1 (5 bases). Per the germline V gene, CDR1 is LNHDA and CDR2 is SQIVND (reference sequence). V dropped 5 bases and J dropped 6 bases, with 10 bases sitting between them. The CDR3 is 13 amino acids. The CDR3 sequence: CASSWLGAGELFF. The CDR3 nucleotides are TGTGCCAGTAGTTGGCTAGGGGCCGGGGAGCTGTTTTTT.

J is TRBJ2-5 and V is TRBV5-8, with a tentative D call TRBD1 (5 bases). Germline V gives CDR1 SGHTS, CDR2 YDEGEE. Trimming stripped 5 bases from V and 6 bases from J, with 11 bases between. This CDR3 is 12 amino acids long. The CDR3 reads CASRDMGKTQYF. CDR3 bases: TGTGCCAGCAGGGACATGGGGAAGACCCAGTACTTC. The full variable domain, with the rest looked up from reference TRBV5-8 and TRBJ2-5, is EAGVTQSPTHLIKTRGQQATLRCSPISGHTSVYWYQQALGLGLQFLLWYDEGEERNRGNFPPRFSGRQFPNYSSELNVNALELEDSALYLCASRDMGKTQYFGPGTRLLVL.

V usage is TRBV5-1 and J usage is TRBJ2-3, with 13 bases fitting TRBD2. The CDR3 totals 15 residues. J gave up 6 bases and V 5 bases, and 6 bases lay outside the gene matches. CDR1 SGHRS and CDR2 YFSETQ come from the germline V gene. CDR3 sequence reads: CASSNRTSGGDTQYF. The CDR3 region has the DNA TGCGCCAGCAGTAATAGGACTAGCGGGGGTGATACGCAGTATTTT.

This clone has only one observation. This CDR3 reads CASSKTAENEKLFF. The CDR3, as DNA: TGTGCCAGTAGTAAGACAGCCGAGAATGAAAAACTGTTTTTT. The chain employs TRBV19 and TRBJ1-4; tentatively, D is TRBD1 (5 bases). Trimming shortened V by 4 bases and J by 5 bases, and 11 bases separated the two germline ends. Germline values: CDR1 LNHDA, CDR2 SQIVND (reference sequence). The CDR3 is 14 amino acids.

This clone was recorded once. The gene calls are TRBV19 and TRBJ2-3, with TRBD2 matching 8 bases. The CDR3 totals 16 residues. Germline V gene lookup returns CDR1 LNHDA and CDR2 SQIVND (reference sequence). The V gene end was trimmed by 6 bases and the J gene end by 1 base; junction bases not matched to a gene: 9. The CDR3 loop is CASSDTGRGGTDTQYF. For the CDR3, the DNA is TGTGCCAGTAGCGATACGGGGCGGGGGGGCACAGATACGCAGTATTTT.

This sequence joins TRBV5-1 and TRBJ2-1; TRBD2 is a possible D gene (6 bases). CDR1 and CDR2 from the germline V gene are SGHRS and YFSETQ. The CDR3 runs to 13 residues. Trimming pared 4 bases from V and 6 bases from J, leaving 11 bases between. The CDR3 loop is CASSTGLPNEQFF. Written as DNA, the CDR3 is TGCGCCAGCAGCACGGGACTCCCCAATGAGCAGTTCTTC.

This CDR3 reads CASSQDFPGGWTTDTQYF. The CDR3 region has the DNA TGCGCCAGCAGCCAAGACTTCCCTGGCGGGTGGACCACAGATACGCAGTATTTT. The genes are TRBV4-1 and TRBJ2-3; D might be TRBD2 (5 bases). Germline CDR1 reads MGHRA; CDR2 reads YSYEKL. V dropped 0 bases and J dropped 2 bases, with 18 bases sitting between them. The length of the CDR3 is 18 residues.

The genes are TRBV6-1 and TRBJ1-5, with TRBD1 identical over 12 bases. This CDR3 region has 16 residues. Trimming took 4 bases from V and 6 from J; bases not matched to a gene: 7. CDR1 is MNHNS, CDR2 SASEGT, per germline. Written as DNA, the CDR3 is TGTGCCAGCAGTGGGGGGACAGGGGGCGAGGGTCAGCCCCAGCATTTT. Translation gives CASSGGTGGEGQPQHF.